This T cell receptor (beta chain) came from a study of OX40 agonist ivuxolimab in advanced cancers. Study overall: Age averaged around 60 years (range about 23 to 80), and 82.7% were male.

Trimming took off 3 bases at V and 2 bases at J, with 11 bases between the two ends. The germline CDR1 and CDR2 sequences are LNHNV and YYDKDF (reference sequence). This CDR3 region has 14 residues. This table comes from immunoSEQ multiplex PCR, and its TCRdb copy is limited to in-frame clones, with some not included. The data contain 55,000 to 70,000 clones, 65% to 90% of them seen just once; the ten biggest clones take up approximately 0.92%. This chain links TRBV15 with TRBJ2-7, with D possibly matching TRBD2 (5 bases). This specimen was CD4+ or CD8+ T cells sorted from blood, taken in a trial of the OX40 agonist ivuxolimab. The TCR sequence derives from an adult with an advanced solid tumor such as melanoma, head and neck, liver or kidney cancer. The CDR3 DNA reads TGTGCCACCAGCAGCCGGGAACTAGCCTACGAGCAGTACTTC. It translates to CATSSRELAYEQYF.